This entry lists 14 T cell receptor beta chains sequenced from one sample in a study of blood T cell repertoires in COVID-19. Sequenced by immunoSEQ multiplex PCR; TCRdb stores in-frame clones only, minus some. Of 200,000 to 250,000 clones in the sample, about four fifths are singletons; the top ten hold roughly 2%. The sequencing input was peripheral blood. The receptors derive from a man between 25 and 39 years old who had recovered from COVID-19.

This chain uses TRBV6-5 with TRBJ1-1, with a weak D call TRBD1 (6 bases). CDR3 length: 13 amino acids. The germline CDR1 and CDR2 sequences are MNHEY and SVGAGI. V shed 6 bases and J shed 5 bases, with 13 bases lying between them. The CDR3 protein is CASRPQGETEAFF. The CDR3 bases are TGTGCCAGCAGGCCACAGGGAGAGACTGAAGCTTTCTTT.

This clone was observed a single time. The V gene is TRBV6-2 or TRBV6-3, the J gene TRBJ1-1; the D is unclear. V lost 2 bases, J lost 2 bases, and 6 bases lay in between. The germline V gene encodes CDR1 MNHEY and CDR2 SVGEGT. This CDR3 region has 13 residues. CDR3 sequence (DNA): TGTGCCAGCAGTTACATCAGTAACACTGAAGCTTTCTTT. Its translation is CASSYISNTEAFF.

The V call is TRBV6-5, the J call TRBJ2-7; D is possibly TRBD1 (5 bases). Germline assignment: CDR1 MNHEY and CDR2 SVGAGI. The CDR3 has 16 residues. Between the trimmed V and J ends, which lost 0 bases and 1 base, there was a span of 13 bases. In DNA, the CDR3 is TGTGCCAGCAGTTACTCCGCCAGGACACTATCCTACGAGCAGTACTTC. Its protein product is CASSYSARTLSYEQYF.

J is TRBJ2-3 and V is TRBV9, with TRBD2 matching 9 bases. V was pared by 0 bases and J by 6 bases, with 8 bases of the junction left unmatched. CDR1 and CDR2 from the germline V gene are SGDLS and YYNGEE. This CDR3 spans 16 amino acids. The CDR3 sequence: CASSVGVAGAADTQYF. The CDR3 DNA reads as TGTGCCAGCAGCGTAGGGGTAGCGGGGGCTGCGGATACGCAGTATTTT. Full variable domain (missing parts from reference TRBV9 and TRBJ2-3): DSGVTQTPKHLITATGQRVTLRCSPRSGDLSVYWYQQSLDQGLQFLIQYYNGEERAKGNILERFSAQQFPDLHSELNLSSLELGDSALYFCASSVGVAGAADTQYFGPGTRLTVL.

The genes are TRBV10-1 and TRBJ1-5, with 11 bases lining up with TRBD1. The J segment lost 11 bases and the V segment lost 6 bases, leaving 9 bases of the junction unmatched. The CDR3 sequence is 14 residues long. Germline CDR1 and CDR2: WNHNN and SYGVQD (reference sequence). The CDR3 DNA follows: TGCGCCAGCAGGGTGGGACAGGGGGAAGGGACCCAGCATTTT. Amino acids: CASRVGQGEGTQHF.

V is TRBV6-4 and J is TRBJ2-2; D perhaps matches TRBD1 (6 bases). Germline loops: CDR1 MRHNA, CDR2 SNTAGT. Trimming took 2 bases from V and 5 from J, leaving 18 bases between them. The CDR3 consists of 17 residues. The CDR3 DNA is TGTGCCAGCAGTGACCGGGAATACAGGGCGGAAACCGGGGAGCTGTTTTTT. Amino acids: CASSDREYRAETGELFF.

This sequence joins TRBV18 and TRBJ2-5; 9 positions agree with TRBD2. V gave up 1 base and J gave up 5 bases; unmatched junction bases: 14. The germline gives CDR1 KGHSH, CDR2 LQKENI. There are 18 residues in the CDR3. The CDR3 region has the DNA TGTGCCAGCTCACCACTTGCTAGCGGGGAATACCTTTCGGAGACCCAGTACTTC. Protein sequence: CASSPLASGEYLSETQYF.

The chain joins TRBV5-3 to TRBJ2-2; D might be TRBD2 (6 bases). TRBV5-3 belongs to the ORF category, with a function that is uncertain. This CDR3 is built from 16 residues. The ends were cut back, 1 base at V and 4 bases at J, with 14 bases in the middle. CDR3: CARSLTGEKSTGELFF. CDR3 DNA: TGTGCCAGAAGCTTGACGGGGGAAAAAAGCACCGGGGAGCTGTTTTTT.

This rearrangement joins TRBV6-5 to TRBJ1-2; 8 positions match TRBD1. V trimming: 6 bases; J trimming: 3 bases; junction bases outside the gene matches: 6. This CDR3 is built from 14 residues. Germline V gives CDR1 MNHEY, CDR2 SVGAGI. DNA for the CDR3: TGTGCCAGCAGGACTCAGGGGGCCCACTATGGCTACACCTTC. Its translation is CASRTQGAHYGYTF.

The chain has TRBV28 and TRBJ2-5; 7 bases fit TRBD2. V lost 8 bases, J lost 4 bases, and 10 bases stayed unmatched. This CDR3 has 14 residues. Germline V gene data show CDR1 as MDHEN and CDR2 as SYDVKM. CDR3 in DNA: TGTGCCAGCCAGTTGGGGGGGTGGGTAGAGACCCAGTACTTC. Protein product: CASQLGGWVETQYF.

This chain uses TRBV7-2 with TRBJ1-5, with a weak D call TRBD1 (6 bases). The CDR3 loop spans 16 amino acids. CDR1 SGHTA and CDR2 FQGNSA come from the germline V gene. Trimming took 2 bases from V and 6 from J, leaving 17 bases between them. The CDR3 sequence: CASSLYGAGEIQPQHF. As DNA, the CDR3 is TGTGCCAGCAGCTTATACGGCGCAGGGGAAATTCAGCCCCAGCATTTT.

The chain has TRBV6-2 or TRBV6-3 and TRBJ2-7; D may be TRBD1 (6 bases). The germline gives CDR1 MNHEY, CDR2 SVGEGT. This CDR3 is built from 14 residues. V was trimmed by 5 bases and J by 6 bases, leaving 17 bases between them. The CDR3 DNA is TGTGCCAGCAGTCCGGGACACGGAAGGGGCGAGCAGTACGTC. This translates into CASSPGHGRGEQYV.

The V and J genes are TRBV18 and TRBJ2-1; 9 bases align to TRBD2. J was trimmed by 3 bases and V by 0 bases; bases with no gene match: 12. The CDR3 has 19 amino acids. Germline V lookup: CDR1 KGHSH, CDR2 LQKENI. The CDR3 coding sequence is TGTGCCAGCTCACCACCGTGGGGGGCTAGCGGGACAAACTACAATGAGCAGTTCTTC. Amino acids: CASSPPWGASGTNYNEQFF. The variable domain in full, completed from reference TRBV18 and TRBJ2-1, reads NAGVMQNPRHLVRRRGQEARLRCSPMKGHSHVYWYRQLPEEGLKFMVYLQKENIIDESGMPKERFSAEFPKEGPSILRIQQVVRGDSAAYFCASSPPWGASGTNYNEQFFGPGTRLTVL.

The chain is built from TRBV12-3 or TRBV12-4 and TRBJ2-1; TRBD1 might be the D (6 bases). Trimming took off 5 bases at V and 6 bases at J, with 8 bases between the two ends. This CDR3 has 12 amino acids. In nucleotides, the CDR3 is TGTGCCAGCAGTGAACAGGGCAATGAGCAGTTCTTC. Its translation is CASSEQGNEQFF.